This T cell receptor (beta chain) was retrieved from a study of PD-1 blockade in classical Hodgkin lymphoma. The study, taken as a whole, reports: When nivolumab was started under 1 year after ASCT, patients were excluded. Those achieving complete response showed baseline diversity like newly diagnosed patients.

This CDR3 is built from 16 residues. Germline CDR1 ENHRY, CDR2 SYGVKD. Trimming removed 3 bases at V and 0 bases at J, with 9 bases between. About this clone: Its matching antigen is unknown.

Brentuximab vedotin exposure varied, and every patient relapsed after autologous stem cell transplantation. The assay was immunoSEQ multiplex PCR, and TCRdb's table has in-frame clones only and misses some. This table holds about 21,000 clones, around 65% found once. The TCR sequence derives from a human donor with classical Hodgkin lymphoma. The material sequenced was peripheral blood mononuclear cells (PBMCs), taken at baseline. The genes are TRBV10-3 and TRBJ2-6; D not certain. The CDR3 here is CAISDQVPSGANVLTF. CDR3 DNA sequence: TGTGCCATCAGTGATCAGGTGCCCTCTGGGGCCAACGTCCTGACTTTC.